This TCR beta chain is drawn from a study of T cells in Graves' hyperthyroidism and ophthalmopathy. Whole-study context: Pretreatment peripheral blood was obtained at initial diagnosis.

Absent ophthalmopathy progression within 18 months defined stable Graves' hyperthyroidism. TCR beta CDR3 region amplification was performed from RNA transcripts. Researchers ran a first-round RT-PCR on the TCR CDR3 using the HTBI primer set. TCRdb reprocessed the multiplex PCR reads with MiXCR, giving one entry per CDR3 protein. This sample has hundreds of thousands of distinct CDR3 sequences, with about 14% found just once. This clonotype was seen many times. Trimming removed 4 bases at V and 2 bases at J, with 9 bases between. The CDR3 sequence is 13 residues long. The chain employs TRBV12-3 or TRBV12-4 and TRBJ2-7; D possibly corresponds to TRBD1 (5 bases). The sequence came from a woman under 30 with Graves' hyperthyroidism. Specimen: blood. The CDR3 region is CASSYDRAYEQYF. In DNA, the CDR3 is TGTGCCAGCAGTTACGACAGAGCCTACGAGCAGTACTTC.